This TCR beta chain derives from a study of T cells in Graves' hyperthyroidism and ophthalmopathy. This CDR3 comprises 15 residues. Trimming at V came to 6 bases and at J to 1 base, leaving 8 bases not matched to a gene. Germline values: CDR1 LNHNV, CDR2 YYDKDF (reference sequence). It was RNA transcripts that yielded the amplified TCR beta CDR3 regions. HTBI primers were employed in a first-round RT-PCR of the TCR CDR3. TCRdb itself ran the multiplex PCR reads through MiXCR, one entry per CDR3 protein. This table has some 760,000 distinct CDR3 sequences, 11% to 15% appearing once. For Graves' hyperthyroidism to be stable, ophthalmopathy could not progress within 18 months.

Sequencing was done on a sample of blood. This sequence originates from a woman aged 18-29 years with Graves' hyperthyroidism. The rearrangement links TRBV15 to TRBJ2-7, with TRBD1 matching 8 bases. The CDR3 reads CATREKGTGSYEQYF. The DNA for the CDR3 is TGTGCCACCAGAGAGAAAGGGACAGGTTCCTACGAGCAGTACTTC.